This T cell receptor (beta chain) was profiled in a study of T cell changes during pregnancy in multiple sclerosis. Clones were sequenced by immunoSEQ multiplex PCR, and TCRdb holds only the in-frame ones, with some missing. The repertoire holds approximately 13,000 clones, 90% seen once, with around 12% in the top ten. Germline CDR1 and CDR2: SEHNR and FQNEAQ (reference sequence). V lost 4 bases to trimming and J lost 0 bases; unmatched junction nucleotides: 8. The CDR3 contains 16 residues. This chain joins TRBV7-9 and TRBJ2-7; 8 bases fit TRBD1. The source is a female donor in good health, enrolled as a control in a pregnancy study. The specimen was CD8+ T cells from peripheral blood mononuclear cells, collected after pregnancy. In DNA, the CDR3 is TGTGCCAGCAGCTCTCCCGACAGGGGATTCTCCTACGAGCAGTACTTC. This sequence encodes CASSSPDRGFSYEQYF.